Shown below are 32 T cell receptor beta chains from a single sample sequenced in a study of regulatory T cells in long-lasting Graves disease. As to time point: newly diagnosed GD, antithyroid drugs for less than 3 months. Generation of the TCR library employed RNA extracted from PBMCs. In building TCR beta libraries, iRepertoire HTBI primers were used together with Arm-PCR of CDR3 regions. MiXCR was run by TCRdb on the multiplex PCR reads, yielding one entry per CDR3 protein. The data show 450,000 to 600,000 distinct CDR3 sequences, approximately 15% seen once. The same sample was also studied in work on T cells in Graves' hyperthyroidism and ophthalmopathy.

The specimen comprised peripheral blood mononuclear cells (PBMCs), sampled at new diagnosis, from a patient treated with antithyroid drugs. The source of these receptors is a man aged 25-45 years with Graves disease.

Ten or more counts support this clonotype. V gene TRBV6-1 combines with J gene TRBJ2-3, with TRBD2 matching over 12 bases. Germline CDR1 reads MNHNS; CDR2 reads SASEGT. The CDR3 has 16 residues. Losses at the gene ends were 3 bases for V and 7 bases for J; bases not matched to a gene: 8. CDR3 nucleotides: TGTGCCAGCAGTGAGTTTAGACTAGCGGGAGCTTATACGCAGTATTTT. It encodes CASSEFRLAGAYTQYF.

This clonotype was recorded at least ten times. V usage is TRBV12-3 or TRBV12-4 and J usage is TRBJ2-5; 13 bases fit TRBD2. This CDR3 spans 18 amino acids. V lost 3 bases, J lost 3 bases, and 10 bases stayed unmatched. The CDR3 bases are TGTGCCAGCAGTTTCCGGACTAGCGGGAGTTCGAAAAAAGAGACCCAGTACTTC. This gives the protein CASSFRTSGSSKKETQYF.

This chain links TRBV25-1 with TRBJ2-3; weak D call: TRBD2 (6 bases). V lost 4 bases and J 6 bases, leaving 11 bases between the germline ends. CDR1 and CDR2 (germline): MGHDK, SYGVNS. CDR3 length: 13 residues. The CDR3 DNA sequence: TGTGCCAGCAGTGTGGGACTGTTGGATACGCAGTATTTT. Amino acids: CASSVGLLDTQYF.

This clonotype showed up many times. The chain carries TRBV29-1 and TRBJ1-2; TRBD1 is a possible D gene (5 bases). The germline V gene has CDR1 SQVTM and CDR2 ANQGSEA. V lost 7 bases, J lost 3 bases, and 9 bases lay in between. The length of the CDR3 is 11 residues. The CDR3 coding sequence is TGCAGCGATGGGACGGACTATGGCTACACCTTC. Amino acid sequence: CSDGTDYGYTF. The full variable domain, its missing parts supplied by reference TRBV29-1 and TRBJ1-2, is SAVISQKPSRDICQRGTSLTIQCQVDSQVTMMFWYRQQPGQSLTLIATANQGSEATYESGFVIDKFPISRPNLTFSTLTVSNMSPEDSSIYLCSDGTDYGYTFGSGTRLTVV.

The rearrangement joins TRBV27 to TRBJ2-1, with TRBD2 identical over 9 bases. CDR3 length equals 13 residues. V shed 8 bases, J shed 12 bases, and the junction held 11 bases outside the gene matches. Germline V gene lookup returns CDR1 MNHEY and CDR2 SMNVEV (reference sequence). The CDR3 region is CASLRASGDSQFF. The CDR3 bases are TGTGCCAGCCTTAGGGCTAGCGGGGACTCGCAGTTCTTC.

This clonotype was seen a single time. This could be a read error, since a much larger clone is one nucleotide away. The CDR3 coding sequence is TGCAGTGCTAGCCTAGCGCAGAACCCCGGGGAGCTGTTTTTT. Encoded protein: CSASLAQNPGELFF. The chain links TRBV20-1 to TRBJ2-2; D perhaps matches TRBD2 (6 bases). The CDR3 covers 14 residues. Germline CDR1 reads DFQATT; CDR2 reads SNEGSKA (reference sequence).

At least ten counts were recorded for this clonotype. This chain joins TRBV20-1 and TRBJ2-1; D perhaps matches TRBD1 (6 bases). Trimming pared 5 bases from V and 6 bases from J, leaving 17 bases between. The germline gives CDR1 DFQATT, CDR2 SNEGSKA (reference sequence). The CDR3 is 14 residues long. The CDR3 is CSARSRGSGNEQFF. As DNA, the CDR3 is TGCAGTGCTCGGTCAAGGGGGTCGGGCAATGAGCAGTTCTTC.

This clonotype was seen at least ten times. The chain combines TRBV29-1 with TRBJ2-7; D is unclear. V lost 5 bases to trimming and J lost 6 bases, with 17 bases between them. This CDR3 has 13 amino acids. The germline V gene encodes CDR1 SQVTM and CDR2 ANQGSEA. The DNA of the CDR3 is TGCAGCGTTCGTTCCACGGTACTTGGCGAGCAGTACTTC. Translating gives CSVRSTVLGEQYF.

At least ten counts were recorded for this clonotype. This chain joins TRBV20-1 and TRBJ1-2, with 9 bases matching TRBD1. The CDR3 contains 14 residues. Trimming cost V 5 bases and J 3 bases; bases outside gene matches: 7. Germline V gene data show CDR1 as DFQATT and CDR2 as SNEGSKA (reference sequence). The chain's CDR3 is CSAAGTGRYYGYTF. CDR3 bases: TGCAGTGCTGCCGGGACAGGGAGGTACTATGGCTACACCTTC.

This clonotype was recorded at least ten times. The J gene is TRBJ2-5, the V gene TRBV6-9; perhaps TRBD1 as D (5 bases). The CDR3 covers 14 residues. Between the trimmed V and J ends, which lost 3 bases and 4 bases, there was a span of 12 bases. Germline V gives CDR1 MNHGY, CDR2 SVAAGI. For the CDR3, the DNA is TGTGCCAGCAGTTACCTAGGGGTGGGAGAGACCCAGTACTTC. Its translation is CASSYLGVGETQYF.

This clonotype was found many times. The chain recombines TRBV24-1 with TRBJ2-5; tentative D call: TRBD1 (6 bases). In germline, CDR1 is KGHDR, CDR2 SFDVKD. The CDR3 spans 16 residues. V lost 1 base, J lost 3 bases, and 14 bases lay in between. The CDR3 DNA sequence: TGTGCCACCAGTGATTTTTCGACAGGTAGGGAAGAGACCCAGTACTTC. Its translation is CATSDFSTGREETQYF.

This clonotype was picked up many times. The gene calls are TRBV5-4 and TRBJ2-7; 8 nucleotides align to TRBD1. The CDR3 loop spans 15 amino acids. V lost 3 bases, J lost 2 bases, and 7 bases stayed unmatched. CDR1 and CDR2 from the germline V gene are SGHNT and YYREEE (reference sequence). The CDR3: CASSSEGQAAYEQYF. CDR3 DNA sequence: TGTGCCAGCAGCTCAGAGGGACAGGCGGCCTACGAGCAGTACTTC.

The chain employs TRBV27 and TRBJ1-6, with D unclear. Per germline, CDR1 MNHEY and CDR2 SMNVEV (reference sequence). This CDR3 contains 14 residues. V was shortened by 2 bases and J by 9 bases, with 11 bases between the two germline ends. Here the CDR3 reads CASSLGEKRSPLHF. The CDR3 nucleotides read TGTGCCAGCAGTTTAGGGGAAAAGCGTTCACCCCTCCACTTT.

This chain connects TRBV12-3 or TRBV12-4 to TRBJ1-5, with 8 positions matching TRBD1. The CDR3 covers 17 residues. After removal of 0 bases from V and 5 bases from J, the junction contained 9 bases not matched to a gene. CDR3 region: CASSLALGQGAHQPQHF. CDR3 nucleotides: TGTGCCAGCAGTTTAGCGCTGGGGCAGGGGGCTCATCAGCCCCAGCATTTT.

There are many counts of this clonotype. The V and J genes are TRBV29-1 and TRBJ2-1; 9 positions agree with TRBD2. The CDR3 extends over 14 amino acids. V was pared by 7 bases and J by 0 bases, with 4 bases of the junction left unmatched. Germline lookup yields CDR1 SQVTM and CDR2 ANQGSEA. The CDR3 nucleotides read TGCAGCGCTAGCGGGATTATCTCCTACAATGAGCAGTTCTTC. The encoded protein is CSASGIISYNEQFF.

This clonotype was seen at least ten times. J is TRBJ2-7 and V is TRBV9; 8 nucleotides agree with TRBD1. The CDR3 extends over 14 amino acids. The ends lost 2 bases at V and 2 bases at J; junction bases unmatched: 3. Germline values: CDR1 SGDLS, CDR2 YYNGEE. CDR3 region: CASSVRTGPYEQYF. The CDR3 DNA is TGTGCCAGCAGCGTGCGGACAGGGCCCTACGAGCAGTACTTC.

As regards this clonotype: This may come from a read error, since a much larger clone is one base off. The V and J genes are TRBV15 and TRBJ2-7, with a tentative D call TRBD2 (7 bases). CDR1 is LNHNV and CDR2 is YYDKDF in the germline V gene (reference sequence). V was trimmed by 8 bases and J by 2 bases, leaving 13 bases between them. The CDR3 runs 13 residues. The CDR3 region has the DNA TGTGCCACCGGAGGGGGGGCCGCCTACGAGCAGTACTTC. Its translation: CATGGGAAYEQYF.

This clonotype has a count of ten or more. The chain couples TRBV20-1 to TRBJ2-3; D is undetermined. The CDR3 loop spans 14 amino acids. V shed 5 bases and J shed 1 base, with 13 bases lying between them. The germline gives CDR1 DFQATT, CDR2 SNEGSKA (reference sequence). The CDR3 DNA follows: TGCAGTGCTCCACAGCCCGGGCGCACAGATACGCAGTATTTT. Protein: CSAPQPGRTDTQYF.

Of note for this clonotype: A read error may produce the germline difference seen at one junction end. The chain carries TRBV12-5 and TRBJ2-1, with TRBD2 matching over 14 bases. The J call may be in error: the DNA end matches TRBJ2-5 better. In germline, CDR1 is LGHNT, CDR2 FRNRAP. The CDR3 contains 15 residues. The CDR3 reads CTSGSGLAGGETQYF. The CDR3 nucleotides are TGTACTAGTGGTTCCGGACTAGCGGGAGGTGAGACCCAGTACTTC.

The table lists this clonotype with a few counts. The J gene is TRBJ1-6, the V gene TRBV7-9; weak D call: TRBD1 (6 bases). Trimming took 7 bases from V and 0 from J, leaving 7 bases between them. The V gene's germline CDR1 is SEHNR and CDR2 FQNEAQ (reference sequence). This CDR3 is built from 14 residues. The CDR3 bases are TGTGCCAGCAAGGGGGGCTCCTATAATTCACCCCTCCACTTT. Encoded protein: CASKGGSYNSPLHF.

This clonotype was counted ten times or more. This rearrangement joins TRBV14 to TRBJ2-1; perhaps TRBD2 as D (5 bases). This CDR3 is 14 amino acids long. Germline V lookup: CDR1 SGHDN, CDR2 FVKESK. V lost 0 bases to trimming and J lost 9 bases, with 12 bases between them. In DNA form, the CDR3 reads TGTGCCAGCAGCCAAGATCTAGCCCTAGGTGAGCAGTTCTTC. Translating it yields CASSQDLALGEQFF.

As concerns this clonotype: With a far larger clone one base away, a read error is the likely cause. The chain is built from TRBV20-1 and TRBJ2-1; 12 positions agree with TRBD2. CDR3 size: 16 residues. V lost 0 bases and J lost 10; bases outside the gene matches: 10. Germline values: CDR1 DFQATT, CDR2 SNEGSKA (reference sequence). As DNA, the CDR3 is TGCAGTGCTAGAGACGGGCTAGCGGGAGGGAACTACGAGCAGTTCTTC. Residues: CSARDGLAGGNYEQFF.

This clonotype was seen more than once but under ten times. At one end, the junction sequence differs from germline, possibly due to a read error. The genes are TRBV5-1 and TRBJ1-2; TRBD1 might be the D (5 bases). Germline assignment: CDR1 SGHRS and CDR2 YFSETQ. This CDR3 comprises 14 residues. The CDR3 bases are TGCGCCAGCAACTTGGGGGAGTCCTATCATGGCTACACCTTC. Its translation is CASNLGESYHGYTF.

This clonotype was observed at least ten times. The chain joins TRBV5-1 to TRBJ1-1; a possible D gene is TRBD1 (6 bases). With 0 bases removed from V and 1 base from J, the gap between germline ends came to 7 bases. From germline, CDR1 is SGHRS and CDR2 YFSETQ. This CDR3 comprises 14 residues. CDR3 coding DNA: TGCGCCAGCAGCTTGGTGGGACAGAACACTGAAGCTTTCTTT. Encoded protein: CASSLVGQNTEAFF.

The rearrangement uses TRBV4-1 and TRBJ2-1; tentative D call: TRBD2 (5 bases). The germline gives CDR1 MGHRA, CDR2 YSYEKL. Trimming removed 0 bases at V and 9 bases at J, with 18 bases between. The CDR3 sequence is 16 residues long. The CDR3 DNA reads as TGCGCCAGCAGCCAAGATCTGGGAGTTCGGGCTTTTGAGCAGTTCTTC. Its protein product is CASSQDLGVRAFEQFF.

This clonotype was observed many times. The chain recombines TRBV11-2 with TRBJ2-7, with 7 bases that match TRBD1. CDR1 and CDR2 (germline): SGHAT, FQNNGV. V shed 8 bases, J shed 0 bases, and the junction held 13 bases outside the gene matches. This CDR3 has 16 amino acids. The CDR3 loop is CASGYTRDSLSYEQYF. As DNA, the CDR3 is TGTGCCAGCGGGTATACCCGGGACAGTCTCTCCTACGAGCAGTACTTC.

This clonotype was seen many times. The chain carries TRBV7-9 and TRBJ2-1, with 11 bases aligning to TRBD2. The CDR3 runs 16 residues. The germline V gene has CDR1 SEHNR and CDR2 FQNEAQ (reference sequence). Trimming took 0 bases from V and 4 from J; bases not matched to a gene: 2. The CDR3 bases are TGTGCCAGCAGCTTAGCGGGACTAGCGGTATACAATGAGCAGTTCTTC. This gives the protein CASSLAGLAVYNEQFF. Drawing the rest from reference TRBV7-9 and TRBJ2-1, the complete variable domain is DTGVSQNPRHKITKRGQNVTFRCDPISEHNRLYWYRQTLGQGPEFLTYFQNEAQLEKSRLLSDRFSAERPKGSFSTLEIQRTEQGDSAMYLCASSLAGLAVYNEQFFGPGTRLTVL.

Points on this clonotype: Since the CDR3 does not end with the conserved phenylalanine or tryptophan, this likely comes from a read error. V is TRBV10-3 and J is TRBJ2-1; 9 bases agree with TRBD1. The end of the DNA is better explained by TRBJ2-5, so the J call may be wrong. From germline, CDR1 is ENHRY and CDR2 SYGVKD. There are 13 residues in the CDR3. CDR3 DNA: TGTGCCATCCGGGACAGGGAAAAAGAGACCCAGTACCTC. It specifies CAIRDREKETQYL.

This clonotype was observed a handful of times. This rearrangement joins TRBV19 to TRBJ2-2; 9 bases line up with TRBD2. This CDR3 is 15 amino acids long. Germline trimming cut 3 bases from V and 9 bases from J; bases unmatched to any gene: 8. The germline V gene encodes CDR1 LNHDA and CDR2 SQIVND (reference sequence). The CDR3 DNA reads as TGTGCCAGTAGTATTAGTAGCGGGAGAGACCGGGAGCTGTTTTTT. Translated, it gives CASSISSGRDRELFF. The variable domain in full, completed from reference TRBV19 and TRBJ2-2, reads DGGITQSPKYLFRKEGQNVTLSCEQNLNHDAMYWYRQDPGQGLRLIYYSQIVNDFQKGDIAEGYSVSREKKESFPLTVTSAQKNPTAFYLCASSISSGRDRELFFGEGSRLTVL.

V and J are TRBV7-9 and TRBJ2-7, with 10 positions matching TRBD2. Germline trimming cut 6 bases from V and 2 bases from J; bases unmatched to any gene: 7. Germline assignment: CDR1 SEHNR and CDR2 FQNEAQ (reference sequence). The CDR3 has 15 residues. The CDR3 protein is CASSSGTSVPYEQYF. Here the CDR3 DNA reads TGTGCCAGCAGTAGCGGGACTAGCGTACCCTACGAGCAGTACTTC.

With regard to this clonotype: This sequence may be a read error, since a much larger clone differs from it by one base. This chain uses TRBV6-4 with TRBJ1-5; no definite D call. CDR1 and CDR2 from the germline V gene are MRHNA and SNTAGT. The CDR3 runs to 15 residues. The CDR3 region has the DNA TGTGCCACCACGAACGTCCGGGTAGGCAATCAGCCCCGGCATTTT. Translated: CATTNVRVGNQPRHF.

This clonotype was seen at least ten times. The chain recombines TRBV20-1 with TRBJ2-3; D is tentatively TRBD1 or TRBD2 (6 bases each). The CDR3 runs to 14 residues. The V end lost 6 bases, the J end lost 3 bases, and 16 bases lay between the germline ends. Per germline, CDR1 DFQATT and CDR2 SNEGSKA (reference sequence). This chain's CDR3 is CSALGGGGTDTQYF. CDR3 DNA sequence: TGCAGTGCCTTAGGAGGGGGAGGAACAGATACGCAGTATTTT.